This T cell receptor beta chain was retrieved from a study of identifying expanded T cells in peripheral blood (dated by TCRdb to about 2019). Concerning the study at large: Technical replicates were generated by sequencing separate aliquots of the same genomic DNA pool, and four replicates were compared pairwise.

During the collection period, no immune events, such as infections, were documented for the healthy donors. Healthy-donor blood repertoires served as a training cohort to calibrate time-dependent variance in a beta-binomial model of T-cell clone differential abundance. The training cohort included 10 healthy donors, of whom 3 were female and 7 were male. An age range of about 29 to 70 years, with an average of around 44 years, was recorded for the donors. Whole blood from each healthy donor was obtained from a commercial supplier and was collected at three time points two to three weeks apart. Genomic DNA was extracted from unsorted whole blood for immunosequencing. About this clone: No cognate antigen has been identified for it. It has no much larger one-base neighbor in the sample; base qualities were not kept.

TCRbeta CDR3 regions were profiled with the immunoSEQ Assay using bias-controlled multiplex PCR amplification of genomic DNA. Per the source publication's procedure: To quantify the absolute abundance of each unique TCRbeta CDR3 region, the sequences were collapsed and filtered. Differential abundance was assessed using a binomial (Fisher-equivalent) model and a beta-binomial model in which time-dependent variance fitted from healthy donors was added. Clones with fewer than 5 combined templates were removed, and a clone was called differentially abundant if the clone's Benjamini-Hochberg FDR was below 0.01. Beta-binomial variance was modeled as a function of total template count across the two samples using the form v = (b*log(k)+a)^2. TCRdb stores this immuneACCESS table with in-frame sequences only. Part of the clones is absent; in the studies checked, under half of the shortfall reflects unresolved V genes, and no reason is known for the rest. The V and J calls and clone size come from that table; D and trimming were worked out from the DNA. This sample comprises about 120,000 clones, roughly 84% of them detected only once. Jointly, the top ten make up roughly 3.3% of the sample.

On the study overall, not on this receptor specifically: Across all healthy-donor time intervals, the beta-binomial model significantly lowered both the number of clones called differentially abundant and the false-positive rate. The authors expected that biological variance in healthy repertoires might rise further over much longer intervals, such as months to years. In all healthy donors, the variance in clone template counts between samples taken about 14 days apart rose significantly as total template count increased. The binomial model flagged about 1.2 differentially abundant clones between technical replicates, compared with about 16 over approximately two weeks and 19 to 20 over about 4 weeks.

CDR3 length: 14 amino acids, cysteine to phenylalanine. Only CDR3 DNA remains: 42 bases, in frame from the first base. CDR1 and CDR2 are drawn from the germline V gene: MNHEY, SVGAGI. The V end loses 0 bases and the J end loses 8 bases, and a stretch of 10 bases separates them. The receptor's source is a person between 18 and 70 years old in good health. The sample taken for sequencing was blood. This chain joins TRBV6-5 to TRBJ1-4; the D gene lacks a confident call. The sequenced DNA: TGTGCCAGCAGTTACTCGAACGGTGGGGAAAAACTGTTTTTT. This codes for CASSYSNGGEKLFF.